This passage covers 11 T cell receptor beta chains from one sample sequenced in a study of shared clonotypes between healthy human individuals. Assay used: immunoSEQ multiplex PCR; TCRdb lists only in-frame clones, some missing. The sample carries just over 2,000,000 clones, roughly 95% recorded once. As defined, naive CD8 cells were CD45RO-negative and positively selected for CCR7, with terminally differentiated effector memory CD45RA+ cells excluded. Material: naive CD8+ T cells sorted from blood. These receptor sequences come from a man younger than 35 in good health.

The chain is built from TRBV6-5 and TRBJ1-1; D gene unclear. The V end lost 4 bases, the J end lost 7 bases, and 13 bases lay between the germline ends. Germline V gene sequence: CDR1 MNHEY, CDR2 SVGAGI. CDR3 length: 13 amino acids. In DNA, the CDR3 is TGTGCCAGCAGTTCAGAGGGCAGTGGTGAAGCTTTCTTT. Encoded protein: CASSSEGSGEAFF.

V gene TRBV23-1 combines with J gene TRBJ1-3; no clear D. TRBV23-1 is an ORF, and what it does is uncertain. V was clipped by 4 bases and J by 4 bases, with 17 bases between them. The CDR3 is 16 residues long. Here the CDR3 reads CASSPPEPSSGNTIYF. CDR3 nucleotide sequence: TGCGCCAGCAGTCCACCCGAACCGTCCTCCGGAAACACCATATATTTT.

In its sample, this clone was seen once. This sequence joins TRBV5-1 and TRBJ2-7, with D possibly called TRBD1 or TRBD2 (5 bases each). The germline CDR1 and CDR2 sequences are SGHRS and YFSETQ. V was shortened by 1 base and J by 5 bases, with 16 bases between the two germline ends. This CDR3 comprises 15 residues. As DNA, the CDR3 is TGCGCCAGCAGCTTGTCCCCATCGGTGGGGGACGAGCAGTACTTC. Its translation is CASSLSPSVGDEQYF.

The chain joins TRBV6-5 to TRBJ2-3; tentatively, D is TRBD2 (5 bases). The CDR3 runs 15 residues. V was cut by 4 bases and J by 4 bases, with 15 bases left in between. The germline V gene has CDR1 MNHEY and CDR2 SVGAGI. The CDR3 here is CASSSNGPRADTQYF. In nucleotides, the CDR3 is TGTGCCAGCAGTTCGAACGGGCCGAGGGCAGATACGCAGTATTTT.

This chain joins TRBV5-5 and TRBJ1-1, with D uncertain. Per the germline V gene, CDR1 is SGHKS and CDR2 is YYEKEE (reference sequence). V dropped 3 bases and J dropped 1 base, with 7 bases sitting between them. The CDR3 has 13 amino acids. The DNA for the CDR3 is TGTGCCAGCAGCTCAGACCAGAACACTGAAGCTTTCTTT. It codes for CASSSDQNTEAFF.

The chain uses TRBV6-5 and TRBJ2-4; TRBD2 is a possible D gene (6 bases). V lost 2 bases, J lost 9 bases, and 11 bases lay in between. Germline V gives CDR1 MNHEY, CDR2 SVGAGI. The CDR3 length is 13 residues. The CDR3 sequence is CASSYGGEAIQYF. CDR3 coding DNA: TGTGCCAGCAGTTACGGCGGGGAGGCCATTCAGTACTTC.

The chain recombines TRBV4-3 with TRBJ1-1; D might be TRBD1 (6 bases). CDR1 is LGHNA and CDR2 is YSLEER in the germline V gene. The germline V and J ends were trimmed by 0 bases and 6 bases, with 17 bases remaining between them. The CDR3 loop spans 16 amino acids. The CDR3 nucleotides are TGCGCCAGCAGCCAAGATTTTCCAGGGGATACCTCTGAAGCTTTCTTT. Translated: CASSQDFPGDTSEAFF.

This chain links TRBV4-1 with TRBJ2-1; 7 bases are shared with TRBD1. The CDR3 sequence is 13 residues long. J lost 5 bases, V lost 5 bases, and 3 bases had no gene match. Germline CDR1 is MGHRA and CDR2 is YSYEKL. The CDR3 here is CASSWTGDNEQFF. The CDR3 DNA reads as TGCGCCAGCAGCTGGACAGGAGACAATGAGCAGTTCTTC.

CDR3 protein: CASSLHTSGGGETQYF. Here the CDR3 DNA reads TGCGCCAGCAGCCTCCACACTAGCGGAGGGGGGGAGACCCAGTACTTC. The chain uses TRBV4-3 and TRBJ2-5; 8 nucleotides agree with TRBD2. Germline V gives CDR1 LGHNA, CDR2 YSLEER. Trimming took 4 bases from V and 5 from J; bases not matched to a gene: 12. The CDR3 covers 16 residues.

The rearrangement uses TRBV2 and TRBJ1-2; a weak D match, TRBD1 (6 bases). The V gene lost 7 bases and the J gene lost 8 bases, with 14 bases spanning the gap. Germline CDR1 SNHLY, CDR2 FYNNEI. The CDR3 spans 12 residues. The CDR3 nucleotides read TGTGCCAGCATTGAGTCAGGGGAAGGCTACACCTTC. The encoded protein is CASIESGEGYTF.

This clone was observed once. This sequence joins TRBV9 and TRBJ2-4; 11 nucleotides match TRBD1. This CDR3 comprises 18 residues. Trimming cost V 4 bases and J 6 bases; bases outside gene matches: 15. Germline V gives CDR1 SGDLS, CDR2 YYNGEE. For the CDR3, the DNA is TGTGCCAGCAGCCCCCGTCCCACGGACAGGGGGCTCGGAAACATTCAGTACTTC. It yields the protein CASSPRPTDRGLGNIQYF.